The clone carrying this T cell receptor (beta chain) has ten or more counts. These data originate in a study of T cells in Graves' hyperthyroidism and ophthalmopathy. V shed 1 base and J 6 bases; nucleotides not matched to a gene: 7. CDR3 length: 15 amino acids. The germline gives CDR1 SGHAT, CDR2 FQDESV (reference sequence). Graves' hyperthyroidism was deemed stable given no ophthalmopathy progression within 18 months. Extraction of PBMCs used approximately 10 ml of fresh peripheral blood. Researchers took RNA transcripts and amplified the TCR beta CDR3 regions from them. First-round RT-PCR targeting the TCR CDR3 was performed with the HTBI primer set. One entry per CDR3 protein, called by TCRdb with MiXCR from the multiplex PCR reads. The sample carries about 500,000 distinct CDR3 sequences, 15% to 20% recorded once.

The receptor was isolated from a woman younger than 30 with Graves' hyperthyroidism. Input material: blood. The genes are TRBV11-1 and TRBJ2-7, with TRBD2 identical over 9 bases. CDR3: CASSLGLAGVIEQYF. CDR3 bases: TGTGCCAGCAGCTTAGGATTAGCGGGAGTCATCGAGCAGTACTTC.